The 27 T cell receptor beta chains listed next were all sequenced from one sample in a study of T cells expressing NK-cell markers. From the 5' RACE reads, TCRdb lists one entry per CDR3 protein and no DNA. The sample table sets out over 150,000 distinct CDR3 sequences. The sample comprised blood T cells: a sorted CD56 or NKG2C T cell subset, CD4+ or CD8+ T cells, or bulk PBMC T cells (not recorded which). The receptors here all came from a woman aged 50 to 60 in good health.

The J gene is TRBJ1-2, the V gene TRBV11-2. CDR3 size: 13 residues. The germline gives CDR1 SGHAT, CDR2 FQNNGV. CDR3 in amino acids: CASSLDGNYGYTF.

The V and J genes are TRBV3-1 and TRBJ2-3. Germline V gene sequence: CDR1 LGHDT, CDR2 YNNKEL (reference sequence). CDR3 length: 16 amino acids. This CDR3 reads CASSQVLRSSTDTQYF.

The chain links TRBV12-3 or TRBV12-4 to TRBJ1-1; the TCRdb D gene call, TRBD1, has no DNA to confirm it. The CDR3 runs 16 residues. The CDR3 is CASSSDRESVNTEAFF.

The CDR3 sequence: CASSLAGQGADDYGYTF. V is TRBV7-9 and J is TRBJ1-2; the D call of TRBD1 rests on TCRdb alone, since no DNA is present to check it. The CDR3 spans 17 residues. Germline loops: CDR1 SEHNR, CDR2 FQNEAQ (reference sequence).

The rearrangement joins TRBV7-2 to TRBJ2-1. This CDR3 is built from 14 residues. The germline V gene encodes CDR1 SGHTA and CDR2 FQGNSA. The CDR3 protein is CASSLAQFYNEQFF.

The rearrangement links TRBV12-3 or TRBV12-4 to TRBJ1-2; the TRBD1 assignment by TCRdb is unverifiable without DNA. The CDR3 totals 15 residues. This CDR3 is CASSLGTGGKDGYTF.

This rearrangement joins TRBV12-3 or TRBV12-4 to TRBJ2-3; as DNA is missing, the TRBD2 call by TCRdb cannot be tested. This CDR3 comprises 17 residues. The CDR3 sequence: CASSTSGRPFSTDTQYF.

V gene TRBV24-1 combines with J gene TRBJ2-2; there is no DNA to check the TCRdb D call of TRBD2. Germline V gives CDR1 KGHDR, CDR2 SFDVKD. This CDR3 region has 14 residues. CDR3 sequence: CATRAGFSSGELFF.

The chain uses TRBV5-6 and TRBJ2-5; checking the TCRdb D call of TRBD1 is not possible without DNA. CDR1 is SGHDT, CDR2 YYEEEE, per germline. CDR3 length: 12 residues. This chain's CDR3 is CASGQVQETQYF.

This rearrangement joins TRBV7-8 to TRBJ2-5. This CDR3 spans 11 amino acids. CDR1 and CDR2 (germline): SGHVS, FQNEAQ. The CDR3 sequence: CASSAREDQYF.

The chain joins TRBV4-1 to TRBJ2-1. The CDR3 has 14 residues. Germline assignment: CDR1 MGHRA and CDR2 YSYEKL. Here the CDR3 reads CASSQDGELNEQFF.

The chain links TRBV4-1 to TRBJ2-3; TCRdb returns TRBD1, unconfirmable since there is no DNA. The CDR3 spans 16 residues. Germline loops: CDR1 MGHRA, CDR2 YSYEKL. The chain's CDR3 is CASSQPTGGSTDTQYF.

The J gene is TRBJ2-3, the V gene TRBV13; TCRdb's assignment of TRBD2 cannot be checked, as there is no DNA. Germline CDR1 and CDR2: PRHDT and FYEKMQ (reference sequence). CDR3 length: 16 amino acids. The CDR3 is CASRLLAGVRTDTQYF.

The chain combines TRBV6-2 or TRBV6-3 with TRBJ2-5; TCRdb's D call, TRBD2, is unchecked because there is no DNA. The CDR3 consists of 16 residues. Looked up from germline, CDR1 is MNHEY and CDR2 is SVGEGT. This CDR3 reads CASSPTSGVYQETQYF.

CDR3 in amino acids: CASSSQVKGSYEQYF. This chain connects TRBV7-9 to TRBJ2-7. The CDR3 covers 15 residues. Germline values: CDR1 SEHNR, CDR2 FQNEAQ (reference sequence).

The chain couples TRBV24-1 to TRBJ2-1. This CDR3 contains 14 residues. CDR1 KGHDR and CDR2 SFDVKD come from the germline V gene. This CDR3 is CATSERSSYNEQFF.

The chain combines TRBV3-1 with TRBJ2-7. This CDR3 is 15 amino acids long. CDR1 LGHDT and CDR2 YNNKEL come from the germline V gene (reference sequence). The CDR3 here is CASSQDLGGPYEQYF.

The CDR3: CASSTLTGEIREQYF. The chain employs TRBV7-9 and TRBJ2-7; TCRdb's assignment of TRBD1 cannot be checked, as there is no DNA. The CDR3 loop spans 15 amino acids. CDR1 and CDR2 from the germline V gene are SEHNR and FQNEAQ (reference sequence).

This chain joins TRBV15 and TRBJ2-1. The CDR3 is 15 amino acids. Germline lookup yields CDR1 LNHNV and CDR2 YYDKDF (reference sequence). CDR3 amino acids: CATSSLGTGYNEQFF.

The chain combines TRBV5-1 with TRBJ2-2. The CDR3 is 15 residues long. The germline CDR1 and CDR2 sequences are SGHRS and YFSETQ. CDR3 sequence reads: CASSLRRANTGELFF.

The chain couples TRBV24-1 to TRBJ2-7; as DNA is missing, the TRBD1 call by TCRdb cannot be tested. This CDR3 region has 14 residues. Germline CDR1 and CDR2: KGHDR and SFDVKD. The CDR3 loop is CATSDGGTPYEQYF.

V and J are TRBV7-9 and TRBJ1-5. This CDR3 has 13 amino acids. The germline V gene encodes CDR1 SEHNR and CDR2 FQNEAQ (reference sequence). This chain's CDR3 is CASSLSSDQPQHF.

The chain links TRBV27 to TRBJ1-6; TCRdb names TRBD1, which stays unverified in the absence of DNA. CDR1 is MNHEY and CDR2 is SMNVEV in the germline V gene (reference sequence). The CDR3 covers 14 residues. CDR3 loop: CASRLDQGYSPLHF.

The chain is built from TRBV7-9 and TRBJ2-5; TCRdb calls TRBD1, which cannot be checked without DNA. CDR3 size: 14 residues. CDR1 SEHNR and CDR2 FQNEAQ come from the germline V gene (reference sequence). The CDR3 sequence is CASSLADSRETQYF.

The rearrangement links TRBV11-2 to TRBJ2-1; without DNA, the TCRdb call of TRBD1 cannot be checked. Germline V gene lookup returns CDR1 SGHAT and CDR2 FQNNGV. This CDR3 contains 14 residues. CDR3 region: CASSLSDGQGEQFF.

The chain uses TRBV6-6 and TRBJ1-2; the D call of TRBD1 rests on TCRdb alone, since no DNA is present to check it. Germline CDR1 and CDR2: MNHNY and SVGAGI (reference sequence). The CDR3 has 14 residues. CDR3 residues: CASSYSGGIYGYTF.

The CDR3 here is CASSHPQNIQYF. This chain connects TRBV4-1 to TRBJ2-4. Germline lookup yields CDR1 MGHRA and CDR2 YSYEKL. The CDR3 spans 12 residues.